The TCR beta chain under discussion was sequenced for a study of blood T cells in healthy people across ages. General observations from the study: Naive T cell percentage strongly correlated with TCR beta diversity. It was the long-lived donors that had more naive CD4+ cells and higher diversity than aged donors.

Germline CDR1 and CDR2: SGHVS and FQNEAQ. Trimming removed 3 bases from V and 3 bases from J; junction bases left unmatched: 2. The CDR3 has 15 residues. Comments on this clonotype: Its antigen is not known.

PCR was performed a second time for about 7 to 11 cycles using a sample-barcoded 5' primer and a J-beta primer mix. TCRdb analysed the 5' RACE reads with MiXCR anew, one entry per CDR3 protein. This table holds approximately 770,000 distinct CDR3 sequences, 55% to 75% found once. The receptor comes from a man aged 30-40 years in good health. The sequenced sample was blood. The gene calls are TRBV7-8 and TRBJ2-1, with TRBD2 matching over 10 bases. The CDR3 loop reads CASSLTSGYYNEQFF. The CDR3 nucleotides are TGTGCCAGCAGCTTGACTAGCGGGTACTACAATGAGCAGTTCTTC.